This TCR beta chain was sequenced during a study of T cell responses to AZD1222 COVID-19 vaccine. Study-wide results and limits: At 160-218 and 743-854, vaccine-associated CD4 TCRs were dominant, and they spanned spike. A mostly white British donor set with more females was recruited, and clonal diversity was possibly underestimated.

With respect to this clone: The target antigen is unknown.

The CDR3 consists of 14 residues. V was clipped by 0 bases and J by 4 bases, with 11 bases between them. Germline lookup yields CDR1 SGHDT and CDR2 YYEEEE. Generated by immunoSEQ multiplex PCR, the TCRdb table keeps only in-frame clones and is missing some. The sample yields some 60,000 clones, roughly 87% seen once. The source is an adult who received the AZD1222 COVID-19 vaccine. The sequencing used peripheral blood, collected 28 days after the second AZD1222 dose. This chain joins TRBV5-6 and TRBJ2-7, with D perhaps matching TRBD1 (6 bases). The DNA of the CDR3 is TGTGCCAGCAGCTTGGGCCAGACAGGTTACGAGCAGTACTTC. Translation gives CASSLGQTGYEQYF.